This record concerns one TCR beta chain sequence. The target antigen is unknown. Here immunoSEQ multiplex PCR was the method, and the copy in TCRdb shows in-frame clones only, minus some. Seen here are about 38,000 clones, roughly nine tenths observed once, and the top ten hold approximately 3.3%. Germline lookup yields CDR1 SGHTA and CDR2 FQGNSA. Losses at the gene ends were 4 bases for V and 4 bases for J; bases not matched to a gene: 4. The CDR3 is 15 amino acids. This sample stems from a study of neoadjuvant nivolumab and ipilimumab in lung cancer. Study-wide results and limits: From pretherapy to surgery, tumor richness and clonality rose with dual therapy. TCR receptors were sequenced in few samples.

The receptor comes from an adult with non-small cell lung cancer. The specimen was peripheral blood, collected before neoadjuvant nivolumab, alone or with ipilimumab. J is TRBJ2-3 and V is TRBV7-2; 11 bases are shared with TRBD2. In DNA, the CDR3 is TGTGCCAGCAGCTCAGTAGCGGGAGGGCCAGATACGCAGTATTTT. Its translation: CASSSVAGGPDTQYF. Together with reference TRBV7-2 and TRBJ2-3, the CDR3 gives the full variable domain: GAGVSQSPSNKVTEKGKDVELRCDPISGHTALYWYRQSLGQGLEFLIYFQGNSAPDKSGLPSDRFSAERTGGSVSTLTIQRTQQEDSAVYLCASSSVAGGPDTQYFGPGTRLTVL.